These 24 T cell receptor beta chains came from one sample sequenced in a study of T cell responses to AZD1222 COVID-19 vaccine. Sequenced by immunoSEQ multiplex PCR; TCRdb stores in-frame clones only, minus some. The sample contains over 150,000 clones, approximately 88% of which appear only once. This sample comprised peripheral blood, obtained 28 days after the second AZD1222 dose. The source of these receptors is an adult who received the AZD1222 COVID-19 vaccine.

This chain connects TRBV19 to TRBJ1-5; D gene unclear. CDR3 length: 14 amino acids. V gave up 7 bases and J gave up 7 bases, with 17 bases separating them. Per germline, CDR1 LNHDA and CDR2 SQIVND (reference sequence). The CDR3 here is CASKDPWANQPQHF. The CDR3 DNA reads TGTGCCAGTAAAGACCCATGGGCCAACCAGCCCCAGCATTTT.

DNA of the CDR3: TGTGCCAGCAGCTTCTGGGACACGGATCAGCCCCAGCATTTT. Translation: CASSFWDTDQPQHF. The chain uses TRBV7-9 and TRBJ1-5, with D possibly TRBD1 on 6 matching bases. The CDR3 sequence is 14 residues long. CDR1 is SEHNR, CDR2 FQNEAQ, per germline (reference sequence). Trimming took off 3 bases at V and 5 bases at J, with 11 bases between the two ends.

The J gene is TRBJ2-5, the V gene TRBV5-6; 7 bases are a match to TRBD2. Germline V lookup: CDR1 SGHDT, CDR2 YYEEEE. V gave up 4 bases and J gave up 1 base; unmatched junction bases: 7. The CDR3 runs 15 residues. Written as DNA, the CDR3 is TGTGCCAGCAGCCCCAGGGACTACCCCCAAGAGACCCAGTACTTC. Translation gives CASSPRDYPQETQYF.

The V gene is TRBV7-2, the J gene TRBJ2-1, with D maybe TRBD2 (7 bases). CDR1 SGHTA and CDR2 FQGNSA come from the germline V gene. There are 14 residues in the CDR3. V gave up 5 bases and J gave up 7 bases, with 15 bases separating them. Written as DNA, the CDR3 is TGTGCCAGCAGCCTGAAAGGGGGGGGAAATGAGCAGTTCTTC. Protein product: CASSLKGGGNEQFF.

The chain uses TRBV12-3 or TRBV12-4 and TRBJ2-7; 8 bases fit TRBD1. The CDR3 spans 13 residues. V lost 7 bases and J lost 6; bases outside the gene matches: 8. In DNA form, the CDR3 reads TGTGCCAGCATCAGGGACAGGCTCGGCGAGCAGTACTTC. Translating gives CASIRDRLGEQYF.

This clone was detected only once. The chain carries TRBV5-6 and TRBJ2-3; D gene ambiguous. The CDR3 totals 13 residues. The V gene lost 2 bases and the J gene lost 6 bases, with 10 bases spanning the gap. The germline CDR1 and CDR2 sequences are SGHDT and YYEEEE. DNA of the CDR3: TGTGCCAGCAGCTTTACCGGGTGGGATACGCAGTATTTT. Protein sequence: CASSFTGWDTQYF.

The chain joins TRBV19 to TRBJ1-2; D remains ambiguous. This CDR3 comprises 14 residues. Germline CDR1 reads LNHDA; CDR2 reads SQIVND (reference sequence). V lost 3 bases, J lost 5 bases, and 13 bases lay in between. CDR3 in DNA: TGTGCCAGTAGTATTGTGTTGGTAGAGTATGGCTACACCTTC. Translation gives CASSIVLVEYGYTF. Full variable domain (remainder filled in from reference TRBV19 and TRBJ1-2): DGGITQSPKYLFRKEGQNVTLSCEQNLNHDAMYWYRQDPGQGLRLIYYSQIVNDFQKGDIAEGYSVSREKKESFPLTVTSAQKNPTAFYLCASSIVLVEYGYTFGSGTRLTVV.

Concerning this clone itself: Other DNA sequences in the sample encode the same CDR3. This sequence joins TRBV7-2 and TRBJ2-2, with D possibly being TRBD1 (6 bases). The CDR3 consists of 14 residues. V lost 3 bases, J lost 3 bases, and 8 bases lay in between. Germline V lookup: CDR1 SGHTA, CDR2 FQGNSA. Written as DNA, the CDR3 is TGTGCCAGCAGCTTCTCAGGGGACACCGGGGAGCTGTTTTTT. This sequence encodes CASSFSGDTGELFF.

This chain uses TRBV5-8 with TRBJ1-5; D unclear. The CDR3 has 13 amino acids. Trimming took 1 base from V and 2 from J, leaving 4 bases between them. Germline assignment: CDR1 SGHTS and CDR2 YDEGEE. In DNA, the CDR3 is TGTGCCAGCAGCTTGATAGGCAATCAGCCCCAGCATTTT. This codes for CASSLIGNQPQHF. Full variable domain (outside the CDR3, taken from reference TRBV5-8 and TRBJ1-5): EAGVTQSPTHLIKTRGQQATLRCSPISGHTSVYWYQQALGLGLQFLLWYDEGEERNRGNFPPRFSGRQFPNYSSELNVNALELEDSALYLCASSLIGNQPQHFGDGTRLSIL.

This clone was detected only once. The rearrangement joins TRBV6-1 to TRBJ1-2; D remains unclear. In germline, CDR1 is MNHNS, CDR2 SASEGT. The CDR3 is made up of 13 amino acids. V was clipped by 2 bases and J by 2 bases, with 6 bases between them. The CDR3 is CASSEKINYGYTF. CDR3 nucleotides: TGTGCCAGCAGTGAAAAGATAAACTATGGCTACACCTTC.

The chain is built from TRBV18 and TRBJ2-5; D not resolved. Germline V lookup: CDR1 KGHSH, CDR2 LQKENI. The CDR3 runs 14 residues. The ends were cut back, 2 bases at V and 2 bases at J, with 9 bases in the middle. The CDR3, as DNA: TGTGCCAGCTCACCATTTACAGCTCAAGAGACCCAGTACTTC. Its translation is CASSPFTAQETQYF.

This clone showed up just once. The gene calls are TRBV27 and TRBJ1-1; 7 bases fit TRBD1. The germline V gene encodes CDR1 MNHEY and CDR2 SMNVEV (reference sequence). The CDR3 is 12 residues long. With V trimmed by 6 bases and J by 11 bases, 9 bases remained unmatched. The CDR3 sequence is CASSHDRAPAFF. CDR3 nucleotide sequence: TGTGCCAGCAGCCATGACAGGGCCCCGGCTTTCTTT.

This chain links TRBV5-1 with TRBJ2-2; 9 nucleotides agree with TRBD1. Germline trimming cut 7 bases from V and 6 bases from J; bases unmatched to any gene: 19. The CDR3 has 18 residues. The germline gives CDR1 SGHRS, CDR2 YFSETQ. The CDR3 protein is CASPNRDRVTRSAGELFF. The CDR3 DNA is TGCGCCAGCCCAAACCGGGACAGGGTGACGCGGAGCGCCGGGGAGCTGTTTTTT.

The J gene is TRBJ1-2, the V gene TRBV18; D remains unclear. Germline values: CDR1 KGHSH, CDR2 LQKENI. V dropped 4 bases and J dropped 4 bases, with 7 bases sitting between them. The CDR3 totals 12 residues. Here the CDR3 reads CASSQTAYGYTF. Here the CDR3 DNA reads TGTGCCAGCTCACAAACGGCCTATGGCTACACCTTC.

The V gene is TRBV4-3, the J gene TRBJ2-3; tentatively, D is TRBD2 (5 bases). The germline V and J ends were trimmed by 0 bases and 0 bases, with 16 bases remaining between them. This CDR3 spans 18 amino acids. Germline lookup yields CDR1 LGHNA and CDR2 YSLEER. The CDR3 loop is CASSQDSGERNSTDTQYF. CDR3 DNA: TGCGCCAGCAGCCAAGATTCCGGGGAAAGGAACAGCACAGATACGCAGTATTTT.

The chain has TRBV6-1 and TRBJ2-3; 7 bases align to TRBD2. Per germline, CDR1 MNHNS and CDR2 SASEGT. Unmatched junction bases numbered 6, after V lost 1 base and J lost 2 bases. The CDR3 is 16 amino acids. CDR3 coding DNA: TGTGCCAGCAGTGAAGGATGGGGGGGGGACACAGATACGCAGTATTTT. Residues: CASSEGWGGDTDTQYF.

The V and J genes are TRBV11-2 and TRBJ2-3; D uncertain. The CDR3 has 14 amino acids. The germline gives CDR1 SGHAT, CDR2 FQNNGV. V lost 0 bases and J lost 4, with 8 bases in between. Here the CDR3 reads CASSLDPGSDTQYF. Written as DNA, the CDR3 is TGTGCCAGCAGCTTAGACCCTGGATCAGATACGCAGTATTTT.

This chain links TRBV5-8 with TRBJ2-5; either TRBD1 or TRBD2 may supply D (6 bases each). The CDR3 has 18 residues. Germline-derived CDR1 and CDR2 are SGHTS and YDEGEE. V lost 4 bases to trimming and J lost 2 bases, with 24 bases between them. The CDR3 reads CASSKGGLSRTEQETQYF. The CDR3 nucleotides read TGTGCCAGCAGCAAAGGAGGGTTGAGTAGGACAGAGCAAGAGACCCAGTACTTC.

V is TRBV18 and J is TRBJ1-4; 12 bases fit TRBD1. After removal of 0 bases from V and 11 bases from J, the junction contained 4 bases not matched to a gene. Looked up from germline, CDR1 is KGHSH and CDR2 is LQKENI. The CDR3 contains 15 residues. CDR3 coding DNA: TGTGCCAGCTCACCACCGGGACAGGGGGCATGGAAACTGTTTTTT. This gives the protein CASSPPGQGAWKLFF.

J is TRBJ1-3 and V is TRBV30; no reliable D call. The CDR3 runs 18 residues. The germline V and J ends were trimmed by 2 bases and 0 bases, with 20 bases remaining between them. The germline V gene encodes CDR1 GTSNPN and CDR2 SVGIG (reference sequence). The CDR3 DNA is TGTGCCTGGAGTCCCCAAGGGCGGGGAAAATTCTCTGGAAACACCATATATTTT. This gives the protein CAWSPQGRGKFSGNTIYF.

The rearrangement links TRBV7-8 to TRBJ2-1; D gene unclear. The CDR3 is 15 amino acids. Germline V gene sequence: CDR1 SGHVS, CDR2 FQNEAQ. V dropped 5 bases and J dropped 9 bases, with 20 bases sitting between them. The CDR3 DNA follows: TGTGCCAGCAGCCCTGGTCCAGGACCTCAGATTGAGCAGTTCTTC. Residues: CASSPGPGPQIEQFF.

The chain links TRBV3-1 (or the pseudogene TRBV3-2) to TRBJ1-2; D ambiguous. In germline, CDR1 is LGHDT, CDR2 YNNKEL (reference sequence). The CDR3 extends over 15 amino acids. The V end was cut by 3 bases, the J end by 0 bases, with 11 bases between. The DNA for the CDR3 is TGTGCCAGCAGCCACCTGGCGGTGCCTAACTATGGCTACACCTTC. Its protein is CASSHLAVPNYGYTF.

This chain links TRBV19 with TRBJ1-6; D remains unclear. Trimming cost V 7 bases and J 7 bases, with 20 bases left between them. Germline values: CDR1 LNHDA, CDR2 SQIVND (reference sequence). The CDR3 is 16 amino acids. The CDR3 DNA is TGTGCCAGTACCCCTGTAGGAGGCCAGCCCAATTCACCCCTCCACTTT. Translated, it gives CASTPVGGQPNSPLHF.

The chain employs TRBV12-5 and TRBJ1-2; D not resolved. The ends were cut back, 2 bases at V and 2 bases at J, with 12 bases in the middle. The V gene's germline CDR1 is LGHNT and CDR2 FRNRAP. CDR3 length equals 15 residues. The CDR3 here is CASGLTRLRNYGYTF. CDR3 nucleotide sequence: TGTGCTAGTGGTTTGACCCGACTCAGGAACTATGGCTACACCTTC.